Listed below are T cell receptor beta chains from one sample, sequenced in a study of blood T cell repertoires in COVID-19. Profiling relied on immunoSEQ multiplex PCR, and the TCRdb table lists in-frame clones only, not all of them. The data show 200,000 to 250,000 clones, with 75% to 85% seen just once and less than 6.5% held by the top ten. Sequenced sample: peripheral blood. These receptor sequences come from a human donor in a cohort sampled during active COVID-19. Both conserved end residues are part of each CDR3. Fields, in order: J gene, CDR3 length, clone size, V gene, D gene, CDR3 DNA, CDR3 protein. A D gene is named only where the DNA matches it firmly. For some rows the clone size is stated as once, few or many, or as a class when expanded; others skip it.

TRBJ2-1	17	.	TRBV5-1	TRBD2	TGCGCCAGCAGGGGGACCGTAGCGGGAGGGTCCTACAATGAGCAGTTCTTC	CASRGTVAGGSYNEQFF
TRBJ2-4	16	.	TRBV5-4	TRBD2	TGTGCCAGCAGCAGCGGGACTAAGGGGACCAAAAACATTCAGTACTTC	CASSSGTKGTKNIQYF
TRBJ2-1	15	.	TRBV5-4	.	TGTGCCAGCAGCTCGGGGGACCGGGGTTACAATGAGCAGTTCTTC	CASSSGDRGYNEQFF
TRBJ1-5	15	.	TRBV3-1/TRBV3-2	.	TGTGCCAGCAGCCAAGATCTAGTAGTCGGGAAGCCCCAGCATTTT	CASSQDLVVGKPQHF
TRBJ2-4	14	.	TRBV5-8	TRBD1	TGTGCCAGCAGCGTGGGACAGGGGGGGAACATTCAGTACTTC	CASSVGQGGNIQYF
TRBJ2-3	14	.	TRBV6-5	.	TGTGCCAGCACCCGGGCCGGAGGGACAGATACGCAGTATTTT	CASTRAGGTDTQYF
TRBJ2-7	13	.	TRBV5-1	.	TGCGCCAGCAGCTTCGGAACTAACTACGAGCAGTACTTC	CASSFGTNYEQYF
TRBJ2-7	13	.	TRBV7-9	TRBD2	TGTGCCAGCAGCTCCATCGGGACTAGCGAGCAGTACTTC	CASSSIGTSEQYF
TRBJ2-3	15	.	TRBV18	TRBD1	TGTGCCAGCTCACCACCGATCAGGGGGCAGGATACGCAGTATTTT	CASSPPIRGQDTQYF
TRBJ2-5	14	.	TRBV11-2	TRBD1	TGTGCCAGCAACGCCGGGACAGGGTTAGGGACCCAGTACTTC	CASNAGTGLGTQYF
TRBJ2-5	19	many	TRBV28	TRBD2	TGTGCCAGCAGTTTATACTGGACTAGCGTACCAAGAGACCAAGAGACCCAGTACTTC	CASSLYWTSVPRDQETQYF
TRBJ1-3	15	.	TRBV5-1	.	TGCGCCAGCCGCCCACGCGGAGGAGATGGAAACACCATATATTTT	CASRPRGGDGNTIYF
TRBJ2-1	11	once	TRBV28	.	TGTGCCAGCAGTCCTCGGGATAAGCAGTTCTTC	CASSPRDKQFF
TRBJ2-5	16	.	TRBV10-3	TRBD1	TGTGCCATCAGTGACAGGACAGGGGGGGGCCAAGAGACCCAGTACTTC	CAISDRTGGGQETQYF
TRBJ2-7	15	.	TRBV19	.	TGTGCCAGTAGTGAAAAGACAGGACTAGCCTACGAGCAGTACTTC	CASSEKTGLAYEQYF
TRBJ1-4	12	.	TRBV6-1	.	TGTGCCAGCAGTGAAACAGGGGAAAAACTGTTTTTT	CASSETGEKLFF
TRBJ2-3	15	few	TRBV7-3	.	TGTGCCAGCAGCTCCGGAGACTCTAGCACAGATACGCAGTATTTT	CASSSGDSSTDTQYF
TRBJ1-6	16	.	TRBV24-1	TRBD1	TGTGCCACCAGTGACCCCGGGACAGGGCCTAATTCACCCCTCCACTTT	CATSDPGTGPNSPLHF
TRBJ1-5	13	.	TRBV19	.	TGTGCCAGTAGCTGGGGAGGGGATCAGCCCCAGCATTTT	CASSWGGDQPQHF
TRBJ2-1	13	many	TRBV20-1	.	TGCAGTGCTAGTGCGTCAACGGGAAATGAGCAGTTCTTC	CSASASTGNEQFF
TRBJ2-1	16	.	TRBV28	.	TGTGCCAGCAGTTTACCCGGAGGGCCCTCCTACAATGAGCAGTTCTTC	CASSLPGGPSYNEQFF
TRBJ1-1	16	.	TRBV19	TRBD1	TGTGCCAGTAGTATTGGACAGGGGGGACGAACCGCTGAAGCTTTCTTT	CASSIGQGGRTAEAFF
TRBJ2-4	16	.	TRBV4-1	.	TGCGCCAGCAGCCAGGGATCGACAGGCGTTAAAAACATTCAGTACTTC	CASSQGSTGVKNIQYF
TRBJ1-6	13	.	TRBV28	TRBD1	TGTGCCAGCAGGTTAGACAGGGATTCACCCCTCCACTTT	CASRLDRDSPLHF
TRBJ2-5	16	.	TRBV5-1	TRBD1	TGCGCCAGCAGCTTGGCCGGGACAGGGGGCCGGGAGACCCAGTACTTC	CASSLAGTGGRETQYF
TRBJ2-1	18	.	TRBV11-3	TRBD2	TGTGCCAGCAGCTCTACGAAGCGGGAGGACCTCTCCTACAATGAGCAGTTCTTC	CASSSTKREDLSYNEQFF
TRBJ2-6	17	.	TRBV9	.	TGTGCCAGCAGCGTAGTGGGGGCCGCCTCTGGGGCCAACGTCCTGACTTTC	CASSVVGAASGANVLTF
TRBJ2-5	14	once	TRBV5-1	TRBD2	TGCGCCAGCAGCCTCGGGACTAGGAAAGAGACCCAGTACTTC	CASSLGTRKETQYF
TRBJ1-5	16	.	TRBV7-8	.	TGTGCCAGCAGCTCGAGGGTAGTACGGGGGAGTCAGCCCCAGCATTTT	CASSSRVVRGSQPQHF
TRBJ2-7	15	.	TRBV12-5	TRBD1	TGTGCTAGTGGTTTGGGGAGGACAGGGATACACGAGCAGTACTTC	CASGLGRTGIHEQYF
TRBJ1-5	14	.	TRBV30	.	TGTGCCTGGAGCGCGACAGGTTCGGGTCAGCCCCAGCATTTT	CAWSATGSGQPQHF
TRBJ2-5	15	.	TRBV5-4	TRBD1	TGTGCCAGCAGTACCGGGACAGGCCACCAAGAGACCCAGTACTTC	CASSTGTGHQETQYF
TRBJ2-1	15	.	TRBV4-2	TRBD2	TGTGCCAGCAGCCAGACTAGCGGGAGAGGAAATGAGCAGTTCTTC	CASSQTSGRGNEQFF
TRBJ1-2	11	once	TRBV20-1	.	TGCAGTGCTAGTACGGGCTATGGCTACACCTTC	CSASTGYGYTF
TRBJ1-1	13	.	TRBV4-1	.	TGCGCCAGCAGCCAAGCAGAGAGGACTGAAGCTTTCTTT	CASSQAERTEAFF
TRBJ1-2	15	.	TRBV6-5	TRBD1	TGTGCCAGCAGTCGAGGGACAGAAAATAACTATGGCTACACCTTC	CASSRGTENNYGYTF
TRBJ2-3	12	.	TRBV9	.	TGTGCCAGCAGCGTCGGCACAGATACGCAGTATTTT	CASSVGTDTQYF
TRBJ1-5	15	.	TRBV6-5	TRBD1	TGTGCCAGCAGTCTCGCCAGGGGGCGCAGCCAGCCCCAGCATTTT	CASSLARGRSQPQHF
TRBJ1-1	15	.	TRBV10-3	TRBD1	TGTGCCATCTCGTCGCAGGGGGCTTTGAACACTGAAGCTTTCTTT	CAISSQGALNTEAFF
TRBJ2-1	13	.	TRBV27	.	TGTGCCAGCAGTTTGGGACTTTGGAATGAGCAGTTCTTC	CASSLGLWNEQFF
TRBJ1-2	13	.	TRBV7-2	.	TGTGCCAGCAGCCGGGGGGCCAACTATGGCTACACCTTC	CASSRGANYGYTF
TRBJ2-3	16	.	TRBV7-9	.	TGTGCCAGCAGCTTACGAAGGGTCAGGGGGGAAGATACGCAGTATTTT	CASSLRRVRGEDTQYF
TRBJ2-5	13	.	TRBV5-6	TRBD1	TGTGCCAGCAGATGGACAGGGAGGGAGACCCAGTACTTC	CASRWTGRETQYF
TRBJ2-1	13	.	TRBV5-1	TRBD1	TGCGCCAGCAGCCGGACAGGGGAGGGTGAGCAGTTCTTC	CASSRTGEGEQFF
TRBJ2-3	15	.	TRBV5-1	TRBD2	TGCGCCAGCAGCACGCGACTAGCGGAGACGGATACGCAGTATTTT	CASSTRLAETDTQYF
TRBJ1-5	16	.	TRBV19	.	TGTGCCAGTAGTCCCCGGGGGGGTCCGAGCAATCAGCCCCAGCATTTT	CASSPRGGPSNQPQHF
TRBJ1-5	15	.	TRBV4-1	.	TGCGCCAGCAGCCAAATAGGGAGAGACAATCAGCCCCAGCATTTT	CASSQIGRDNQPQHF
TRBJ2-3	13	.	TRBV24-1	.	TGTGCCACCAATGTAGCGAACACAGATACGCAGTATTTT	CATNVANTDTQYF